Detailed here is one TCR beta chain. These data belong to a study of cytomegalovirus exposure and HLA in healthy donors. With 60 Vbeta and 13 Jbeta primers, the PCR was carried out. Repertoires were generated with immunoSEQ multiplex PCR, while TCRdb's copy carries only in-frame clones and drops some. The table records under 150,000 clones, 80% of them present only once. The CDR3 has 15 amino acids. V shed 6 bases and J shed 2 bases, with 16 bases lying between them. From germline, CDR1 is MDHEN and CDR2 SYDVKM. This receptor was taken from a man aged 25 to 40 in good health and CMV-seronegative. The sample taken for sequencing was PBMCs. The chain employs TRBV28 and TRBJ1-1; a possible D gene is TRBD1 (6 bases). Here the CDR3 DNA reads TGTGCCAGCAGCATATCTGGGGGGGCTAACACTGAAGCTTTCTTT. As protein: CASSISGGANTEAFF.